The clone carrying this T cell receptor (beta chain) showed up many times. Its antigen is not identified. The sample comes from a study of identical twins. Per germline, CDR1 SGHRS and CDR2 YFSETQ. The CDR3 extends over 13 amino acids. V shed 4 bases, J shed 1 base, and the junction held 1 base outside the gene matches. Study results and caveats: Excess low generation probability was seen in twin-shared out-of-frame alpha sequences. Analyses of zero insertions could be partly confounded by invariant MAIT and iNKT cells.

TCRdb re-called the 5' RACE reads through MiXCR, storing one row per CDR3 protein. The sample records 450,000 to 650,000 distinct CDR3 sequences, over 8.5% being singletons. This same sample was also taken into another study, of yellow fever vaccine responses in identical twins.

Material: PBMCs. The sequence came from a woman younger than 30 in good health. This rearrangement joins TRBV5-1 to TRBJ1-1; 7 bases fit TRBD1. CDR3 in amino acids: CASSGQENTEAFF. CDR3 nucleotide sequence: TGCGCCAGCAGCGGACAGGAGAACACTGAAGCTTTCTTT.